A single sample gave rise to the 22 T cell receptor beta chains below, sequenced in a study of OX40 agonist ivuxolimab in advanced cancers. The library was built by means of the immunoSEQ multiplex PCR assay. The table comes from immuneACCESS by way of TCRdb, which keeps in-frame sequences with V and J called. Part of the clones is missing from these tables; in studies checked, under half for an unresolved V gene and the rest for unknown reasons. Across this sample there are approximately 100,000 clones, with about nine tenths seen only once. 1.5% to 2% of the sample belongs to the ten largest clones. Here the sequenced sample was CD4+ or CD8+ T cells sorted from blood, taken in a trial of the OX40 agonist ivuxolimab. The receptors were sampled from an adult with an advanced solid tumor such as melanoma, head and neck, liver or kidney cancer.

This clone showed up just once. The J gene is TRBJ2-2, the V gene TRBV5-1, with D possibly being TRBD2 (7 bases). V was trimmed by 4 bases and J by 3 bases, leaving 16 bases between them. Per the germline V gene, CDR1 is SGHRS and CDR2 is YFSETQ. The CDR3 contains 16 residues. CDR3 sequence reads: CASSPLRGAYTGELFF. The CDR3 bases are TGCGCCAGCAGCCCCCTCCGGGGGGCCTACACCGGGGAGCTGTTTTTT.

The V gene is TRBV6-5, the J gene TRBJ1-6; no reliable D call. Germline assignment: CDR1 MNHEY and CDR2 SVGAGI. CDR3 length: 13 amino acids. V shed 8 bases and J shed 0 bases, with 5 bases lying between them. The CDR3 loop reads CASASSYNSPLHF. CDR3 nucleotide sequence: TGTGCCAGCGCGAGCTCCTATAATTCACCCCTCCACTTT.

This sequence joins TRBV18 and TRBJ1-5; 12 bases are shared with TRBD1. This CDR3 is built from 15 residues. Germline CDR1 is KGHSH and CDR2 is LQKENI. Unmatched junction bases numbered 3, after V lost 3 bases and J lost 6 bases. CDR3 sequence reads: CASSPGTGGGQPQHF. The CDR3, as DNA: TGTGCCAGCTCACCGGGGACAGGGGGCGGTCAGCCCCAGCATTTT.

V usage is TRBV10-3 and J usage is TRBJ1-4, with D maybe TRBD1 (6 bases). The CDR3 extends over 12 amino acids. Per germline, CDR1 ENHRY and CDR2 SYGVKD. The germline V and J ends were trimmed by 2 bases and 16 bases, with 14 bases remaining between them. CDR3 sequence: CAISEGGREEFF. The CDR3 nucleotides are TGTGCCATCAGTGAGGGGGGCAGGGAAGAGTTTTTT.

This sequence joins TRBV2 and TRBJ2-1; 7 bases fit TRBD2. This CDR3 region has 19 residues. Germline-derived CDR1 and CDR2 are SNHLY and FYNNEI. The V segment lost 4 bases and the J segment 2 bases; nucleotides outside the gene matches: 17. CDR3 bases: TGTGCCAGCAGTGGTGGTGGGGGAGCGGGAAGAAGCACCTACAATGAGCAGTTCTTC. This codes for CASSGGGGAGRSTYNEQFF.

This clone was recorded only once. This sequence joins TRBV6-5 and TRBJ1-1; D is perhaps TRBD1 (6 bases). The CDR3 covers 13 residues. Trimming cost V 6 bases and J 4 bases, with 12 bases left between them. From germline, CDR1 is MNHEY and CDR2 SVGAGI. The CDR3 loop is CASRRGVGTEAFF. The CDR3 nucleotides read TGTGCCAGCAGGAGGGGGGTAGGCACTGAAGCTTTCTTT.

V gene TRBV6-5 combines with J gene TRBJ2-3, with 8 bases that match TRBD1. Germline CDR1 MNHEY, CDR2 SVGAGI. J gave up 4 bases and V 6 bases, and 9 bases lay outside the gene matches. The CDR3 length is 15 residues. DNA of the CDR3: TGTGCCAGCAGCAACACTAGGACAGGGTCAGATACGCAGTATTTT. Encoded protein: CASSNTRTGSDTQYF.

The chain has TRBV11-3 and TRBJ2-7, with D unclear. The CDR3 runs to 15 residues. V lost 5 bases and J lost 3, with 17 bases in between. The germline V gene encodes CDR1 SGHNT and CDR2 YENEEA. The CDR3 loop reads CASSPRSATNYEQYF. In nucleotides, the CDR3 is TGTGCCAGCAGCCCGAGGAGTGCCACCAACTACGAGCAGTACTTC.

The chain links TRBV4-1 to TRBJ2-2; 10 bases are a match to TRBD2. From germline, CDR1 is MGHRA and CDR2 YSYEKL. Unmatched junction bases numbered 9, after V lost 6 bases and J lost 5 bases. CDR3 length equals 16 residues. CDR3 DNA: TGCGCCAGCAGTCCGCTAGCGGGAGTAGGGACCGGGGAGCTGTTTTTT. Encoded protein: CASSPLAGVGTGELFF.

This chain links TRBV4-3 with TRBJ2-7, with a tentative D call TRBD2 (6 bases). V gave up 1 base and J gave up 2 bases, with 15 bases separating them. CDR3 size: 16 residues. Germline V CDR1 and CDR2: LGHNA, YSLEER. The CDR3 loop is CASSQVWGLPTYEQYF. Here the CDR3 DNA reads TGCGCCAGCAGCCAAGTGTGGGGACTCCCCACCTACGAGCAGTACTTC.

The chain links TRBV9 to TRBJ2-5; 12 positions match TRBD2. V trimming: 4 bases; J trimming: 5 bases; junction bases outside the gene matches: 6. The germline V gene has CDR1 SGDLS and CDR2 YYNGEE. The CDR3 covers 15 residues. CDR3 nucleotide sequence: TGTGCCAGCAGCCCGGGACTAGCGGGCCCGGAGACCCAGTACTTC. Protein: CASSPGLAGPETQYF.

The genes are TRBV7-3 and TRBJ2-3, with 9 bases fitting TRBD2. V lost 0 bases and J lost 1; bases outside the gene matches: 11. The CDR3 covers 19 residues. Germline-derived CDR1 and CDR2 are SGHTA and FQGTGA. The CDR3 region is CASSLTPRGAGGRTDTQYF. CDR3 bases: TGTGCCAGCAGCTTAACCCCCCGGGGAGCGGGAGGACGCACAGATACGCAGTATTTT.

The chain recombines TRBV9 with TRBJ1-5; D is uncertain. CDR1 is SGDLS and CDR2 is YYNGEE in the germline V gene. Trimming removed 0 bases from V and 0 bases from J, with 4 bases in between. The CDR3 extends over 14 amino acids. The CDR3 DNA reads TGTGCCAGCAGCGTAGAGGGTAGCAATCAGCCCCAGCATTTT. The encoded protein is CASSVEGSNQPQHF.

This chain joins TRBV4-1 and TRBJ2-3; no firm D call. The CDR3 totals 15 residues. Trimming cost V 2 bases and J 0 bases, with 9 bases left between them. CDR1 is MGHRA, CDR2 YSYEKL, per germline. The CDR3 nucleotides read TGCGCCAGCAGCCAACTAGAACATAGCACAGATACGCAGTATTTT. This encodes CASSQLEHSTDTQYF.

Only a few counts were recorded for this clone. This chain links TRBV7-2 with TRBJ1-4; D is perhaps TRBD1 (5 bases). The CDR3 consists of 15 residues. The germline gives CDR1 SGHTA, CDR2 FQGNSA. The germline V and J ends were trimmed by 6 bases and 5 bases, with 16 bases remaining between them. CDR3 loop: CASSAGGRTNEKLFF. The DNA for the CDR3 is TGTGCCAGCAGTGCCGGGGGTAGAACCAATGAAAAACTGTTTTTT.

A note on this clone: Relative to the germline gene, one junction end is altered; a read error may explain this. The chain employs TRBV19 and TRBJ1-2; the match to TRBD1 covers 7 bases. The CDR3 loop spans 13 amino acids. Germline CDR1 is LNHDA and CDR2 is SQIVND (reference sequence). Here the CDR3 reads CASTDRAVYGYTF. The CDR3 DNA is TGTGCGAGTACCGACAGGGCGGTCTATGGCTACACCTTC.

The chain is built from TRBV6-4 and TRBJ2-7; the match to TRBD1 covers 8 bases. The CDR3 is made up of 16 amino acids. J lost 0 bases, V lost 4 bases, and 8 bases had no gene match. Germline V lookup: CDR1 MRHNA, CDR2 SNTAGT. The CDR3 DNA reads TGTGCCAGCAGTGGGCGACAGGGGCCACGCTCCTACGAGCAGTACTTC. Amino acids: CASSGRQGPRSYEQYF.

This sequence joins TRBV4-2 and TRBJ1-1; TRBD1 agrees at 8 bases. CDR3 length: 18 residues. CDR1 and CDR2 from the germline V gene are LGHNA and YNFKEQ. The trim removed 4 bases at V and 6 bases at J, leaving 19 bases unmatched. The CDR3 protein is CASSPIGPGGPVGSEAFF. The CDR3 nucleotides read TGTGCCAGCAGCCCGATCGGGCCAGGGGGCCCGGTTGGGTCTGAAGCTTTCTTT.

DNA for the CDR3: TGTGCAAGTCGCTTAGTTCCCCCGCGAGACACCATATATTTT. The encoded protein is CASRLVPPRDTIYF. This sequence joins TRBV12-2 and TRBJ1-3. TRBV12-2 represents a pseudogene. The CDR3 totals 14 residues.

The CDR3 nucleotides read TGTGCCAGCGGTCCCGGTCCGGGACAGTCCTTTCGCTACACCTTC. Protein product: CASGPGPGQSFRYTF. The chain links TRBV27 to TRBJ1-2; 7 bases are shared with TRBD1. CDR1 MNHEY and CDR2 SMNVEV come from the germline V gene (reference sequence). This CDR3 is built from 15 residues. V shed 8 bases, J shed 9 bases, and the junction held 18 bases outside the gene matches.

The V call is TRBV6-5, the J call TRBJ2-1, with D tentatively TRBD1 or TRBD2 (6 bases each). Trimming took off 4 bases at V and 10 bases at J, with 11 bases between the two ends. The length of the CDR3 is 12 residues. Per germline, CDR1 MNHEY and CDR2 SVGAGI. CDR3 amino acids: CASSSLGGEQFF. CDR3 nucleotides: TGTGCCAGCAGTTCCCTCGGGGGCGAGCAGTTCTTC.

A few counts support this clone. The rearrangement joins TRBV30 to TRBJ1-2; TRBD1 aligns across 7 bases. CDR1 GTSNPN and CDR2 SVGIG come from the germline V gene (reference sequence). J was trimmed by 6 bases and V by 3 bases; bases with no gene match: 7. The CDR3 extends over 13 amino acids. The CDR3 coding sequence is TGTGCCTGGAGCGGGGACAGACCCCATGGCTACACCTTC. Protein product: CAWSGDRPHGYTF. The whole variable domain, remainder taken from reference TRBV30 and TRBJ1-2, is SQTIHQWPATLVQPVGSPLSLECTVEGTSNPNLYWYRQAAGRGLQLLFYSVGIGQISSEVPQNLSASRPQDRQFILSSKKLLLSDSGFYLCAWSGDRPHGYTFGSGTRLTVV.